These 29 T cell receptor beta chains came from one sample sequenced in a study of shared clonotypes between healthy human individuals. Some clones are missing from TCRdb's copy, which holds only in-frame ones; the method was immunoSEQ multiplex PCR. The sample has about 680,000 clones, roughly 70% seen once. Input material: memory CD4+ T cells sorted from blood. Subset of the sample: CD45RA-negative fraction. These receptor sequences come from a woman under 40 in good health.

The chain couples TRBV4-1 to TRBJ2-3, with 8 bases matching TRBD2. Trimming cost V 0 bases and J 7 bases; bases outside gene matches: 18. Looked up from germline, CDR1 is MGHRA and CDR2 is YSYEKL. The CDR3 consists of 19 residues. DNA for the CDR3: TGCGCCAGCAGCCAAGACTCCTCCCAGGGGACCGGGAGGGTCCATACGCAGTATTTT. Amino acid sequence: CASSQDSSQGTGRVHTQYF.

This chain links TRBV6-1 with TRBJ1-5; the D is unclear. Between the trimmed V and J ends, which lost 5 bases and 3 bases, there was a span of 5 bases. CDR3 size: 12 residues. Germline V gene lookup returns CDR1 MNHNS and CDR2 SASEGT. CDR3 region: CASSPSNQPQHF. The CDR3 DNA sequence: TGTGCCAGCAGTCCATCCAATCAGCCCCAGCATTTT.

This clone was seen at least ten times. The chain has TRBV29-1 and TRBJ2-1, with a tentative D call TRBD1 (6 bases). Between the trimmed V and J ends, which lost 2 bases and 13 bases, there was a span of 12 bases. Germline-derived CDR1 and CDR2 are SQVTM and ANQGSEA. The CDR3 extends over 11 amino acids. As DNA, the CDR3 is TGCAGCGTTGAACAGGGGATAAAACAGTTCTTC. Its translation is CSVEQGIKQFF.

The genes are TRBV28 and TRBJ1-5; maybe TRBD1 (6 bases). The CDR3 length is 14 residues. The germline gives CDR1 MDHEN, CDR2 SYDVKM. V was shortened by 6 bases and J by 5 bases, with 14 bases between the two germline ends. DNA for the CDR3: TGTGCCAGCAGCCCCCCACAGGGTTATCAGCCCCAGCATTTT. It specifies CASSPPQGYQPQHF.

This sequence joins TRBV21-1 and TRBJ2-1; the table's TRBD2 call for D was not verified on the DNA. TRBV21-1 constitutes a pseudogene. The CDR3 runs 13 residues. The CDR3 reads CASPEGFSNEQFF. Written as DNA, the CDR3 is TGTGCCAGCCCGGAGGGTTTCTCGAATGAGCAGTTCTTC.

The rearrangement uses TRBV7-2 and TRBJ1-6, with 9 nucleotides matching TRBD1. Trimming cost V 5 bases and J 10 bases; bases outside gene matches: 3. The CDR3 extends over 13 amino acids. Germline loops: CDR1 SGHTA, CDR2 FQGNSA. The CDR3 region has the DNA TGTGCCAGCAGCCGGGACAGGGAATCACCCCTCCACTTT. It codes for CASSRDRESPLHF.

The rearrangement joins TRBV2 to TRBJ1-3, with D unresolved. The germline CDR1 and CDR2 sequences are SNHLY and FYNNEI. V lost 2 bases to trimming and J lost 6 bases, with 5 bases between them. This CDR3 is 12 amino acids long. This CDR3 reads CASSEHENTIYF. The CDR3 DNA is TGTGCCAGCAGTGAACATGAAAACACCATATATTTT.

V and J are TRBV4-1 and TRBJ1-2; 7 bases line up with TRBD1. Losses at the gene ends were 4 bases for V and 0 bases for J; bases not matched to a gene: 2. This CDR3 contains 14 residues. Germline CDR1 is MGHRA and CDR2 is YSYEKL. As DNA, the CDR3 is TGCGCCAGCAGCCGGGACAGACCTAACTATGGCTACACCTTC. Residues: CASSRDRPNYGYTF.

The chain combines TRBV5-1 with TRBJ2-5; D remains unclear. CDR1 and CDR2 (germline): SGHRS, YFSETQ. The CDR3 sequence is 15 residues long. V dropped 5 bases and J dropped 1 base, with 15 bases sitting between them. Here the CDR3 DNA reads TGCGCCAGCAGACTTGGTGGGGTAGCCCAAGAGACCCAGTACTTC. This codes for CASRLGGVAQETQYF.

CDR3 region: CASSEWGTGTEAFF. The CDR3, as DNA: TGTGCCAGCAGTGAATGGGGGACAGGCACTGAAGCTTTCTTT. V usage is TRBV6-1 and J usage is TRBJ1-1; 8 nucleotides match TRBD1. J lost 4 bases, V lost 2 bases, and 3 bases had no gene match. The CDR3 is 14 amino acids. Germline CDR1 reads MNHNS; CDR2 reads SASEGT.

In DNA form, the CDR3 reads TGCGCCAGCAGCTTGGCAGAGGGGACTAGCGGTTACAATGAGCAGTTCTTC. Amino acid sequence: CASSLAEGTSGYNEQFF. The chain has TRBV5-1 and TRBJ2-1; 11 positions agree with TRBD2. V dropped 0 bases and J dropped 4; count of bases not matched to a gene: 6. The CDR3 is 17 residues long. Germline V gives CDR1 SGHRS, CDR2 YFSETQ.

This clone was seen a handful of times. V and J are TRBV25-1 and TRBJ2-7; 9 nucleotides match TRBD1. The CDR3 loop spans 15 amino acids. The V gene's germline CDR1 is MGHDK and CDR2 SYGVNS. The V segment lost 3 bases and the J segment 3 bases; nucleotides outside the gene matches: 6. CDR3 DNA: TGTGCCAGCAGTGAGGCAAACAGGGGGCTCTACGAGCAGTACTTC. Protein: CASSEANRGLYEQYF.

This chain joins TRBV14 and TRBJ1-2, with D unclear. Germline values: CDR1 SGHDN, CDR2 FVKESK. The CDR3 is 13 residues long. V dropped 3 bases and J dropped 8 bases, with 13 bases sitting between them. The CDR3 coding sequence is TGTGCCAGCAGCCACGGACCCTCCTACGGCTACACCTTC. Protein product: CASSHGPSYGYTF.

The V gene is TRBV7-2, the J gene TRBJ2-1; tentative D call: TRBD2 (5 bases). V was trimmed by 2 bases and J by 0 bases, leaving 8 bases between them. Germline V gene lookup returns CDR1 SGHTA and CDR2 FQGNSA. There are 15 residues in the CDR3. CDR3 region: CASSLQSGSYNEQFF. For the CDR3, the DNA is TGTGCCAGCAGCTTACAGAGCGGCTCCTACAATGAGCAGTTCTTC. Full variable domain (missing parts from reference TRBV7-2 and TRBJ2-1): GAGVSQSPSNKVTEKGKDVELRCDPISGHTALYWYRQSLGQGLEFLIYFQGNSAPDKSGLPSDRFSAERTGGSVSTLTIQRTQQEDSAVYLCASSLQSGSYNEQFFGPGTRLTVL.

The rearrangement joins TRBV27 to TRBJ2-7; TRBD2 aligns across 8 bases. The junction had 5 bases not matched to a gene; V was cut back by 6 bases and J by 1 base. This CDR3 is 14 amino acids long. Germline CDR1 and CDR2: MNHEY and SMNVEV (reference sequence). As DNA, the CDR3 is TGTGCCAGCAGCCAAAAGCGGGGGTCCTACGAGCAGTACTTC. It encodes CASSQKRGSYEQYF.

The CDR3 bases are TGTGCCAGTAGTATTCCCAGGGGTACAGACTATGGCTACACCTTC. Protein sequence: CASSIPRGTDYGYTF. The chain carries TRBV19 and TRBJ1-2; perhaps TRBD1 as D (6 bases). The V gene's germline CDR1 is LNHDA and CDR2 SQIVND (reference sequence). Trimming cost V 3 bases and J 3 bases, with 14 bases left between them. CDR3 length: 15 amino acids. The full variable domain, its missing parts supplied by reference TRBV19 and TRBJ1-2, is DGGITQSPKYLFRKEGQNVTLSCEQNLNHDAMYWYRQDPGQGLRLIYYSQIVNDFQKGDIAEGYSVSREKKESFPLTVTSAQKNPTAFYLCASSIPRGTDYGYTFGSGTRLTVV.

The gene calls are TRBV28 and TRBJ1-4; 7 bases are shared with TRBD1. CDR3 length: 15 residues. Germline V lookup: CDR1 MDHEN, CDR2 SYDVKM. The V gene end was trimmed by 6 bases and the J gene end by 4 bases; junction bases not matched to a gene: 8. CDR3 sequence reads: CASSYRQGYNEKLFF. The DNA for the CDR3 is TGTGCCAGCAGCTACCGACAGGGTTATAATGAAAAACTGTTTTTT.

The table lists this clone with a few counts. This chain joins TRBV28 and TRBJ2-1; 7 nucleotides match TRBD1. Trimming cost V 5 bases and J 3 bases; bases outside gene matches: 10. Germline V gene lookup returns CDR1 MDHEN and CDR2 SYDVKM. The CDR3 totals 16 residues. The CDR3 region has the DNA TGTGCCAGCAGTCAGTACAGGGGAAGTGTCTACAATGAGCAGTTCTTC. Translated, it gives CASSQYRGSVYNEQFF.

This clone showed up just a few times. V is TRBV10-1 and J is TRBJ2-5; D gene uncertain. CDR1 is WNHNN, CDR2 SYGVQD, per germline (reference sequence). Trimming removed 3 bases at V and 5 bases at J, with 10 bases between. The CDR3 is 13 amino acids. CDR3 region: CASSEAGWETQYF. The CDR3 region has the DNA TGCGCCAGCAGTGAAGCTGGTTGGGAGACCCAGTACTTC.

The chain recombines TRBV27 with TRBJ1-4; no clear D. CDR3 length: 15 amino acids. Germline V gene sequence: CDR1 MNHEY, CDR2 SMNVEV (reference sequence). V was trimmed by 1 base and J by 7 bases, leaving 13 bases between them. The CDR3 nucleotides are TGTGCCAGCAGTTTATTCAGCGTGCCCATTGAAAAACTGTTTTTT. Translation gives CASSLFSVPIEKLFF.

The rearrangement uses TRBV9 and TRBJ2-5; tentatively, D is TRBD1 (6 bases). Germline V lookup: CDR1 SGDLS, CDR2 YYNGEE. Between the trimmed V and J ends, which lost 4 bases and 3 bases, there was a span of 10 bases. CDR3 length equals 13 residues. CDR3 loop: CASSSGQKETQYF. Written as DNA, the CDR3 is TGTGCCAGCAGCTCCGGACAGAAAGAGACCCAGTACTTC. Complete variable domain (other parts from reference TRBV9 and TRBJ2-5): DSGVTQTPKHLITATGQRVTLRCSPRSGDLSVYWYQQSLDQGLQFLIQYYNGEERAKGNILERFSAQQFPDLHSELNLSSLELGDSALYFCASSSGQKETQYFGPGTRLLVL.

The CDR3 loop reads CAWSQTSGVTDTQYF. In DNA, the CDR3 is TGTGCCTGGAGTCAGACTAGCGGGGTCACAGATACGCAGTATTTT. The chain has TRBV30 and TRBJ2-3; TRBD2 matches 11 bases. Germline V CDR1 and CDR2: GTSNPN, SVGIG (reference sequence). J was trimmed by 2 bases and V by 2 bases; bases with no gene match: 3. The CDR3 is 15 amino acids.

The chain has TRBV19 and TRBJ2-2, with a possible D match to TRBD2 (5 bases). Trimming left V 3 bases short and J 7 bases short, with 12 bases between. The V gene's germline CDR1 is LNHDA and CDR2 SQIVND (reference sequence). The CDR3 runs 14 residues. CDR3 loop: CASSIGLAGGELFF. The CDR3 DNA reads TGTGCCAGTAGTATCGGGCTAGCTGGCGGGGAGCTGTTTTTT. Full variable domain (rest looked up from reference TRBV19 and TRBJ2-2): DGGITQSPKYLFRKEGQNVTLSCEQNLNHDAMYWYRQDPGQGLRLIYYSQIVNDFQKGDIAEGYSVSREKKESFPLTVTSAQKNPTAFYLCASSIGLAGGELFFGEGSRLTVL.

This chain joins TRBV7-9 and TRBJ1-2, with no clear D. Trimming removed 6 bases from V and 6 bases from J, with 17 bases in between. The CDR3 contains 14 residues. The V gene's germline CDR1 is SEHNR and CDR2 FQNEAQ (reference sequence). The CDR3 DNA reads as TGTGCCAGCAGAACGAGCAGCGTTTTGAATGGCTACACCTTC. This translates into CASRTSSVLNGYTF.

V and J are TRBV5-6 and TRBJ1-1; TRBD1 matches 8 bases. CDR3 length: 14 amino acids. Germline assignment: CDR1 SGHDT and CDR2 YYEEEE. Trimming took 4 bases from V and 4 from J; bases not matched to a gene: 6. The CDR3 DNA is TGTGCCAGCAGCCCTCGACAGGGGCGCACTGAAGCTTTCTTT. Its translation: CASSPRQGRTEAFF.

The chain is built from TRBV19 and TRBJ1-1; 9 bases fit TRBD1. CDR1 is LNHDA, CDR2 SQIVND, per germline (reference sequence). The trim removed 5 bases at V and 1 base at J, leaving 5 bases unmatched. This CDR3 has 15 amino acids. The CDR3: CASSPRGQGNTEAFF. CDR3 DNA sequence: TGTGCCAGTAGTCCGCGGGGACAGGGGAACACTGAAGCTTTCTTT.

The chain couples TRBV15 to TRBJ1-5; D is perhaps TRBD1 (5 bases). Germline loops: CDR1 LNHNV, CDR2 YYDKDF (reference sequence). This CDR3 comprises 19 residues. V lost 3 bases to trimming and J lost 1 base, with 22 bases between them. CDR3: CATSRAQGGGPASNQPQHF. CDR3 DNA sequence: TGTGCCACCAGCAGGGCCCAGGGAGGCGGGCCGGCAAGCAATCAGCCCCAGCATTTT.

The rearrangement links TRBV11-2 to TRBJ2-4, with D possibly matching TRBD1 (6 bases). This CDR3 is built from 13 residues. V was cut by 3 bases and J by 7 bases, with 10 bases left in between. Germline CDR1 SGHAT, CDR2 FQNNGV. The CDR3 sequence is CASSFKGGNIQYF. The CDR3 bases are TGTGCCAGCAGCTTTAAAGGGGGTAACATTCAGTACTTC.

The rearrangement joins TRBV10-2 to TRBJ2-7, with D perhaps being TRBD1 or TRBD2 (6 bases each). V gave up 1 base and J gave up 8 bases, with 27 bases separating them. Germline V gene lookup returns CDR1 WSHSY and CDR2 SAAADI. The CDR3 sequence is 18 residues long. The CDR3 coding sequence is TGCGCCAGCAGTGAGTATCGTCGGACTATCGGGCCTCGGGGGCAGCAGTACTTC. This codes for CASSEYRRTIGPRGQQYF.